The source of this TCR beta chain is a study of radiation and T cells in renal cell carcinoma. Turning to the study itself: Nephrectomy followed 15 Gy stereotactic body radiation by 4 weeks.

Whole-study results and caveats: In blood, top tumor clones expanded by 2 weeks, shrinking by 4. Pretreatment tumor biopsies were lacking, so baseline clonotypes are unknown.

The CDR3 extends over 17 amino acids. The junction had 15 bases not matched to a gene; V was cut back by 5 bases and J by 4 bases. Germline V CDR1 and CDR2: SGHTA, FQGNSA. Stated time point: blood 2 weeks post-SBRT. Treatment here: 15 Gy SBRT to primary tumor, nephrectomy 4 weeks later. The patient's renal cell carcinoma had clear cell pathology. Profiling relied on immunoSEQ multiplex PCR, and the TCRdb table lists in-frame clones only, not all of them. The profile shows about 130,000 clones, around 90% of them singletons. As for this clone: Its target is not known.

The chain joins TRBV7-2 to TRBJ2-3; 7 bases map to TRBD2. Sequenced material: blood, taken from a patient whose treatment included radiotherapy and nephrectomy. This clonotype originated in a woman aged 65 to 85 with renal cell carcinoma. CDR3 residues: CASSRRLGGGTADTQYF. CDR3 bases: TGTGCCAGCAGCCGACGACTGGGCGGGGGAACCGCAGATACGCAGTATTTT.